This T cell receptor beta chain was obtained from a study of blood T cell repertoires in COVID-19. This CDR3 is 16 amino acids long. Trimming took 2 bases from V and 0 from J; bases not matched to a gene: 5. Germline V lookup: CDR1 KGHSH, CDR2 LQKENI. This table comes from immunoSEQ multiplex PCR, and its TCRdb copy is limited to in-frame clones, with some not included. The sample contains about 220,000 clones, about 81% of which appear only once. This TCR derives from a woman in her 70s with COVID-19, enrolled during active disease. The chain links TRBV18 to TRBJ1-1; TRBD1 aligns across 8 bases. The sample was peripheral blood. CDR3 loop: CASSPIQGGMNTEAFF. The CDR3 nucleotides read TGTGCCAGCTCACCAATACAGGGGGGCATGAACACTGAAGCTTTCTTT.